The 15 T cell receptor beta chains below were found in one sample sequenced in a study of T cell repertoires in cytomegalovirus infection. MiXCR was run by TCRdb on the reads, yielding one entry per CDR3 protein. Of some 680,000 distinct CDR3 sequences in the sample, under 40% were seen once. Sequencing was performed on PBMCs. These receptors all stem from a human donor in good health (CMV status not recorded). Some clones in this sample may be carry-over from other donors' samples.

This clonotype was seen more than once but under ten times. This chain connects TRBV2 to TRBJ2-5; 8 positions match TRBD1. V lost 6 bases, J lost 4 bases, and 10 bases stayed unmatched. Germline V lookup: CDR1 SNHLY, CDR2 FYNNEI. This CDR3 has 15 amino acids. CDR3 sequence: CASSRGPVSGETQYF. DNA for the CDR3: TGTGCCAGCAGCAGGGGGCCGGTTTCGGGAGAGACCCAGTACTTC.

The V and J genes are TRBV10-3 and TRBJ2-6; 8 nucleotides line up with TRBD2. CDR1 is ENHRY and CDR2 is SYGVKD in the germline V gene. V lost 0 bases and J lost 1; bases outside the gene matches: 5. This CDR3 is built from 18 residues. The DNA for the CDR3 is TGTGCCATCAGTGAGTCGGCGGGGGGCTGGTCTGGGGCCAACGTCCTGACTTTC. As protein: CAISESAGGWSGANVLTF.

The table lists this clonotype with a few counts. This rearrangement joins TRBV6-1 to TRBJ2-5; either TRBD1 or TRBD2 may fit D (6 bases each). The CDR3 extends over 16 amino acids. Trimming removed 8 bases at V and 4 bases at J, with 23 bases between. Germline V gene lookup returns CDR1 MNHNS and CDR2 SASEGT. The CDR3 coding sequence is TGTGCCAGCTGGGGGGCCCCTAGGCCGACGGGAGAGACCCAGTACTTC. This sequence encodes CASWGAPRPTGETQYF.

This clonotype was seen many times. The V and J genes are TRBV6-1 and TRBJ1-5; a weak D match, TRBD1 (6 bases). The CDR3 contains 16 residues. Germline V gene lookup returns CDR1 MNHNS and CDR2 SASEGT. Deletions cut 6 bases from V and 1 base from J, with 16 bases between. The CDR3 here is CASRQESRGSNQPQHF. In DNA, the CDR3 is TGTGCCAGCAGGCAGGAATCAAGGGGGAGCAATCAGCCCCAGCATTTT.

The gene calls are TRBV14 and TRBJ1-6; D is ambiguous. The germline V gene encodes CDR1 SGHDN and CDR2 FVKESK. V lost 4 bases to trimming and J lost 7 bases, with 11 bases between them. The CDR3 is made up of 14 amino acids. The CDR3 bases are TGTGCCAGCAGCCCCTCAGGAGTCAATTCACCCCTCCACTTT. Translated, it gives CASSPSGVNSPLHF.

The rearrangement uses TRBV5-8 and TRBJ2-5; tentatively, D is TRBD2 (6 bases). V dropped 0 bases and J dropped 1 base, with 10 bases sitting between them. The CDR3 extends over 15 amino acids. CDR1 and CDR2 from the germline V gene are SGHTS and YDEGEE. CDR3: CASSLVRGSQETQYF. CDR3 nucleotides: TGTGCCAGCAGCTTGGTTCGGGGGAGCCAAGAGACCCAGTACTTC. Looking up the rest from reference TRBV5-8 and TRBJ2-5 gives the full variable domain: EAGVTQSPTHLIKTRGQQATLRCSPISGHTSVYWYQQALGLGLQFLLWYDEGEERNRGNFPPRFSGRQFPNYSSELNVNALELEDSALYLCASSLVRGSQETQYFGPGTRLLVL.

This clonotype was found many times. This chain joins TRBV7-2 and TRBJ2-7, with 10 bases aligning to TRBD1. The CDR3 extends over 13 amino acids. Germline CDR1 is SGHTA and CDR2 is FQGNSA. Trimming took 3 bases from V and 5 from J; bases not matched to a gene: 1. The CDR3 bases are TGTGCCAGCAGCTTGACAGGGGGCAACGAGCAGTACTTC. Translating gives CASSLTGGNEQYF.

V and J are TRBV7-6 and TRBJ1-1; no reliable D call. The CDR3 covers 13 residues. Trimming left V 1 base short and J 3 bases short, with 6 bases between. In germline, CDR1 is SGHVS, CDR2 FNYEAQ. This chain's CDR3 is CASSLGQYTEAFF. The CDR3 region has the DNA TGTGCCAGCAGCTTAGGCCAGTACACTGAAGCTTTCTTT.

The V and J genes are TRBV19 and TRBJ1-2; maybe TRBD1 (6 bases). Germline CDR1 and CDR2: LNHDA and SQIVND (reference sequence). Deletions cut 3 bases from V and 6 bases from J, with 23 bases between. The CDR3 covers 17 residues. CDR3 DNA sequence: TGTGCCAGTAGTATTGGAAAAGGGGGAGCAATGATGGATGGCTACACCTTC. Amino acid sequence: CASSIGKGGAMMDGYTF.

This clonotype came up many times. The chain links TRBV7-2 to TRBJ2-1; D is undetermined. The V end lost 1 base, the J end lost 9 bases, and 7 bases lay between the germline ends. Per the germline V gene, CDR1 is SGHTA and CDR2 is FQGNSA. The CDR3 covers 12 residues. The CDR3 DNA is TGTGCCAGCAGCTTAGTAGCTGTTGAGCAGTTCTTC. As protein: CASSLVAVEQFF.

The CDR3 region is CASSLGVGSSGYTF. CDR3 DNA sequence: TGTGCCAGCAGTTTAGGGGTTGGATCCTCTGGCTACACCTTC. This chain connects TRBV28 to TRBJ1-2; D call uncertain. The CDR3 is 14 amino acids. The germline gives CDR1 MDHEN, CDR2 SYDVKM. Trimming cost V 2 bases and J 7 bases, with 14 bases left between them.

This clonotype was seen only a few times. The chain has TRBV7-6 and TRBJ2-1; 12 bases line up with TRBD2. The CDR3 extends over 16 amino acids. The V segment lost 5 bases and the J segment 7 bases; nucleotides outside the gene matches: 9. From germline, CDR1 is SGHVS and CDR2 FNYEAQ. The CDR3 bases are TGTGCCAGCAGCCAAGAACTAGCGGGAGGTACAAATGAGCAGTTCTTC. It yields the protein CASSQELAGGTNEQFF.

As concerns this clonotype: Possible read error: a much larger clone is one base away. The gene calls are TRBV7-2 and TRBJ1-2; maybe TRBD1 (6 bases). This CDR3 region has 16 residues. Trimming removed 5 bases at V and 10 bases at J, with 26 bases between. Germline CDR1 SGHTA, CDR2 FQGNSA. The CDR3 DNA follows: TGTGCCAGCAGCCCCGCTAAATGGGGGGCAGCGGATGTCTACACCTTC. It yields the protein CASSPAKWGAADVYTF.

This clonotype showed up many times. The chain combines TRBV7-2 with TRBJ2-3; D is possibly TRBD1 or TRBD2 (6 bases each). Germline CDR1 SGHTA, CDR2 FQGNSA. There are 15 residues in the CDR3. Trimming removed 1 base from V and 4 bases from J, with 12 bases in between. The CDR3 loop reads CASSLDGGDPDTQYF. The CDR3 DNA is TGTGCCAGCAGCTTAGACGGGGGCGACCCAGATACGCAGTATTTT.

The chain links TRBV27 to TRBJ1-6; D may be TRBD1 (6 bases). This CDR3 is 17 amino acids long. V shed 1 base and J shed 5 bases, with 15 bases lying between them. Germline loops: CDR1 MNHEY, CDR2 SMNVEV (reference sequence). The CDR3 region has the DNA TGTGCCAGCAGTTTATATAAGGGAGGGGGTAATAATTCACCCCTCCACTTT. Translated: CASSLYKGGGNNSPLHF.